The 32 T cell receptor beta chains reported below all come from one sample, sequenced in a study of identical twins' blood T cells. Each CDR3 protein gets one entry after TCRdb re-called the 5' RACE reads with MiXCR. The sample contains fewer than 450,000 distinct CDR3 sequences, roughly 27% of which appear only once. Sample: PBMCs. Receptors were obtained from a woman aged 18 to 49 in good health.

This rearrangement joins TRBV15 to TRBJ2-3; D ambiguous. The CDR3 has 13 amino acids. V lost 11 bases and J lost 0, with 12 bases in between. Germline-derived CDR1 and CDR2 are LNHNV and YYDKDF (reference sequence). In nucleotides, the CDR3 is TGTGCCCTGCGTGCTGGCAGCACAGATACGCAGTATTTT. Residues: CALRAGSTDTQYF. Supplemented by reference TRBV15 and TRBJ2-3, the full variable domain reads DAMVIQNPRYQVTQFGKPVTLSCSQTLNHNVMYWYQQKSSQAPKLLFHYYDKDFNNEADTPDNFQSRRPNTSFCFLDIRSPGLGDTAMYLCALRAGSTDTQYFGPGTRLTVL.

Details on this clonotype: A much larger clone lies one base from this, so it may be a read error. V usage is TRBV6-6 and J usage is TRBJ2-3, with a weak D call TRBD1 (5 bases). From germline, CDR1 is MNHNY and CDR2 SVGAGI (reference sequence). V was clipped by 5 bases and J by 1 base, with 10 bases between them. The CDR3 contains 14 residues. The CDR3 coding sequence is TGTGCCAGCAGTCAGCTGACAGGCACAGATACGCAGTATTTT. This encodes CASSQLTGTDTQYF.

This clonotype was detected only a few times. V usage is TRBV2 and J usage is TRBJ1-5, with 10 bases identical to TRBD1. The junction had 5 bases not matched to a gene; V was cut back by 7 bases and J by 5 bases. Germline V gene lookup returns CDR1 SNHLY and CDR2 FYNNEI. The CDR3 is made up of 14 amino acids. The DNA for the CDR3 is TGTGCCAGCACCCCGGACAGGGGGGATCAGCCCCAGCATTTT. Amino acids: CASTPDRGDQPQHF.

This chain connects TRBV5-1 to TRBJ1-1; 7 bases fit TRBD1. Per germline, CDR1 SGHRS and CDR2 YFSETQ. The junction had 7 bases not matched to a gene; V was cut back by 3 bases and J by 5 bases. This CDR3 spans 14 amino acids. DNA of the CDR3: TGCGCCAGCAGCTCCACAGGGGTGGAAACTGAAGCTTTCTTT. Translation: CASSSTGVETEAFF.

The chain is built from TRBV5-6 and TRBJ2-6, with D uncertain. The CDR3 runs to 14 residues. V gave up 0 bases and J gave up 6 bases, with 7 bases separating them. Germline V lookup: CDR1 SGHDT, CDR2 YYEEEE. The CDR3 loop reads CASSLVGEANVLTF. The CDR3 DNA is TGTGCCAGCAGCTTGGTCGGTGAGGCCAACGTCCTGACTTTC.

This clonotype was detected ten times or more. The chain couples TRBV5-1 to TRBJ2-2, with TRBD1 matching 7 bases. The germline CDR1 and CDR2 sequences are SGHRS and YFSETQ. CDR3 length: 12 residues. Trimming at V came to 6 bases and at J to 6 bases, leaving 2 bases not matched to a gene. The CDR3 DNA reads as TGCGCCAGCACCGGACAGGCCGGGGAGCTGTTTTTT. It codes for CASTGQAGELFF.

This chain connects TRBV6-6 to TRBJ1-4; D remains unclear. V gave up 10 bases and J gave up 4 bases, with 16 bases separating them. Germline V gene lookup returns CDR1 MNHNY and CDR2 SVGAGI (reference sequence). This CDR3 contains 14 residues. The CDR3, as DNA: TGTGCCACCAGACGAGCAGTCAGTAATGAAAAACTGTTTTTT. As protein: CATRRAVSNEKLFF.

V and J are TRBV7-3 and TRBJ2-1, with 10 bases lining up with TRBD2. Germline V gives CDR1 SGHTA, CDR2 FQGTGA. The CDR3 consists of 18 residues. After removal of 0 bases from V and 7 bases from J, the junction contained 12 bases not matched to a gene. The CDR3 spells CASSLTANLAGVWNEQFF. Here the CDR3 DNA reads TGTGCCAGCAGCTTAACCGCTAACCTAGCGGGGGTTTGGAATGAGCAGTTCTTC.

This clonotype turned up a few times. The V and J genes are TRBV9 and TRBJ1-1, with TRBD1 identical over 7 bases. The V segment lost 0 bases and the J segment 2 bases; nucleotides outside the gene matches: 4. Germline CDR1 and CDR2: SGDLS and YYNGEE. The CDR3 is 15 amino acids. This CDR3 reads CASSVGRGLNTEAFF. In DNA, the CDR3 is TGTGCCAGCAGCGTAGGTAGGGGGCTTAACACTGAAGCTTTCTTT.

A word on this clonotype: The CDR3 does not close with the conserved phenylalanine or tryptophan, likely indicating a read error. The rearrangement uses TRBV20-1 and TRBJ1-1, with 8 bases identical to TRBD1. In germline, CDR1 is DFQATT, CDR2 SNEGSKA (reference sequence). This CDR3 contains 13 residues. The CDR3 DNA sequence: TGCAGTGCGCTCAGGGGGCCCGGCACTGGAGCTTTCCTT. This translates into CSALRGPGTGAFL.

This clonotype was seen repeatedly, ten times or more. The rearrangement links TRBV5-4 to TRBJ1-2, with D tentatively TRBD1 (6 bases). This CDR3 region has 13 residues. Trimming shortened V by 5 bases and J by 3 bases, and 11 bases separated the two germline ends. Germline V gives CDR1 SGHNT, CDR2 YYREEE (reference sequence). The CDR3 region has the DNA TGTGCCAGCAGACGGGACATTGACTATGGCTACACCTTC. It is translated as CASRRDIDYGYTF.

Here the CDR3 reads CASRTGTSPDTQYF. The DNA of the CDR3 is TGTGCCAGTAGGACTGGGACATCCCCCGATACGCAGTATTTT. The chain has TRBV19 and TRBJ2-3; perhaps TRBD1 as D (6 bases). The CDR3 is 14 amino acids. Germline V gene sequence: CDR1 LNHDA, CDR2 SQIVND (reference sequence). Between the trimmed V and J ends, which lost 6 bases and 6 bases, there was a span of 16 bases.

This rearrangement joins TRBV20-1 to TRBJ1-5; tentatively, D is TRBD1 (6 bases). The CDR3 extends over 15 amino acids. Germline lookup yields CDR1 DFQATT and CDR2 SNEGSKA (reference sequence). The V and J ends lost 2 bases and 0 bases respectively, with 11 bases between them. The DNA of the CDR3 is TGCAGTGCTAGATCGACAGGATCTAGCAATCAGCCCCAGCATTTT. This gives the protein CSARSTGSSNQPQHF.

Comments on this clonotype: It is likely a read error, because the conserved phenylalanine at the end of the CDR3 is missing. The V gene is TRBV13, the J gene TRBJ2-3; D is unresolved. V lost 5 bases and J lost 0, with 3 bases in between. The CDR3 contains 12 residues. Germline CDR1 reads PRHDT; CDR2 reads FYEKMQ (reference sequence). The CDR3 region has the DNA TGTGCCAGCAGCCCAAGCACAGATACGCAGTATCTT. This sequence encodes CASSPSTDTQYL.

The V call is TRBV27, the J call TRBJ2-2; a possible D gene is TRBD1 (6 bases). The CDR3 extends over 15 amino acids. Germline V CDR1 and CDR2: MNHEY, SMNVEV (reference sequence). Trimming pared 3 bases from V and 3 bases from J, leaving 11 bases between. CDR3: CASSFTRTDTGELFF. The DNA for the CDR3 is TGTGCCAGCAGTTTTACTCGGACAGACACCGGGGAGCTGTTTTTT.

The chain employs TRBV5-1 and TRBJ2-3, with 9 bases that match TRBD2. V lost 0 bases, J lost 2 bases, and 4 bases stayed unmatched. There are 16 residues in the CDR3. Germline V lookup: CDR1 SGHRS, CDR2 YFSETQ. Written as DNA, the CDR3 is TGCGCCAGCAGCTTGGCGGCTAGCGGGGACACAGATACGCAGTATTTT. Translation gives CASSLAASGDTDTQYF.

This clonotype has just a few counts. This sequence joins TRBV7-9 and TRBJ1-1; the D gene is possibly TRBD1 (6 bases). Trimming took 1 base from V and 7 from J, leaving 10 bases between them. The germline V gene encodes CDR1 SEHNR and CDR2 FQNEAQ (reference sequence). This CDR3 is 13 amino acids long. CDR3 in DNA: TGTGCCAGCAGCTTAGAATCGGACAGTGAAGCTTTCTTT. Translation: CASSLESDSEAFF.

This clonotype was seen a few times. The chain combines TRBV27 with TRBJ1-5; D not resolved. This CDR3 is built from 13 residues. In germline, CDR1 is MNHEY, CDR2 SMNVEV (reference sequence). The V gene lost 3 bases and the J gene lost 6 bases, with 9 bases spanning the gap. CDR3 region: CASSLYTGQPQHF. Here the CDR3 DNA reads TGTGCCAGCAGTTTGTACACGGGTCAGCCCCAGCATTTT.

This clonotype was counted only a few times. The rearrangement links TRBV5-1 to TRBJ2-3; TRBD2 aligns across 7 bases. Germline CDR1 is SGHRS and CDR2 is YFSETQ. V shed 1 base, J shed 2 bases, and the junction held 4 bases outside the gene matches. This CDR3 spans 15 amino acids. CDR3: CASSLTSVITDTQYF. DNA of the CDR3: TGCGCCAGCAGCTTGACTAGCGTGATCACAGATACGCAGTATTTT.

The chain recombines TRBV6-6 with TRBJ1-1, with no clear D. V gave up 6 bases and J gave up 10 bases, with 12 bases separating them. The length of the CDR3 is 11 residues. Germline CDR1 MNHNY, CDR2 SVGAGI (reference sequence). This chain's CDR3 is CASRENKVAFF. The CDR3 DNA follows: TGTGCCAGCAGGGAGAACAAGGTAGCTTTCTTT.

This clonotype was picked up a small number of times. The chain has TRBV20-1 and TRBJ2-2, with D possibly matching TRBD2 (7 bases). The V end lost 7 bases, the J end lost 5 bases, and 17 bases lay between the germline ends. CDR3 length: 14 residues. CDR1 and CDR2 from the germline V gene are DFQATT and SNEGSKA (reference sequence). The CDR3 reads CSGSRRGATGELFF. For the CDR3, the DNA is TGCAGTGGATCGCGACGGGGGGCGACCGGGGAGCTGTTTTTT.

This chain uses TRBV7-2 with TRBJ2-3; D is unclear. This CDR3 contains 13 residues. V was pared by 5 bases and J by 6 bases, with 12 bases between. Germline CDR1 and CDR2: SGHTA and FQGNSA. Here the CDR3 reads CASSPSPPDTQYF. CDR3 sequence (DNA): TGTGCCAGCAGCCCCTCCCCTCCTGATACGCAGTATTTT.

This clonotype was seen only a few times. This chain joins TRBV9 and TRBJ2-1, with unresolved D. Germline loops: CDR1 SGDLS, CDR2 YYNGEE. This CDR3 has 14 amino acids. Trimming stripped 0 bases from V and 9 bases from J, with 13 bases between. The chain's CDR3 is CASSVVDRGGEQFF. CDR3 nucleotide sequence: TGTGCCAGCAGCGTAGTCGATCGAGGCGGTGAGCAGTTCTTC.

The genes are TRBV12-3 or TRBV12-4 and TRBJ1-1, with unresolved D. The CDR3 loop spans 13 amino acids. V was pared by 5 bases and J by 0 bases, with 7 bases between. The CDR3 sequence is CASSPNLNTEAFF. Here the CDR3 DNA reads TGTGCCAGCAGTCCCAACCTGAACACTGAAGCTTTCTTT.

The chain couples TRBV7-2 to TRBJ1-2; D remains unclear. The ends were cut back, 0 bases at V and 1 base at J, with 9 bases in the middle. Per germline, CDR1 SGHTA and CDR2 FQGNSA. CDR3 size: 15 residues. The CDR3 loop is CASSLAVQNNYGYTF. In nucleotides, the CDR3 is TGTGCCAGCAGCTTAGCGGTTCAAAATAACTATGGCTACACCTTC.

Notes on this clonotype: This is likely a read error, given that the CDR3 carries no conserved phenylalanine or tryptophan at its end. The chain employs TRBV19 and TRBJ2-3, with D uncertain. Germline-derived CDR1 and CDR2 are LNHDA and SQIVND (reference sequence). V lost 3 bases and J lost 3, with 13 bases in between. CDR3 length: 15 amino acids. CDR3 nucleotides: TGTGCCAGTAGTATCTTAGAACGCGGTACAGATACGCAGTATCTT. Translation: CASSILERGTDTQYL.

The chain carries TRBV6-5 and TRBJ2-5, with D tentatively TRBD1 or TRBD2 (6 bases each). From germline, CDR1 is MNHEY and CDR2 SVGAGI. Between the trimmed V and J ends, which lost 2 bases and 4 bases, there was a span of 11 bases. This CDR3 is 14 amino acids long. CDR3 DNA: TGTGCCAGCAGTTACGTCGGGGGCGGAGAGACCCAGTACTTC. As protein: CASSYVGGGETQYF.

The CDR3 DNA reads TGTGCCAGCAGCCCCCGACAGGGGATACACACCATATATTTT. Residues: CASSPRQGIHTIYF. This chain joins TRBV9 and TRBJ1-3, with 8 bases fitting TRBD1. V trimming: 4 bases; J trimming: 8 bases; junction bases outside the gene matches: 8. The CDR3 spans 14 residues. Germline loops: CDR1 SGDLS, CDR2 YYNGEE. The full variable domain, completed using reference TRBV9 and TRBJ1-3, is DSGVTQTPKHLITATGQRVTLRCSPRSGDLSVYWYQQSLDQGLQFLIQYYNGEERAKGNILERFSAQQFPDLHSELNLSSLELGDSALYFCASSPRQGIHTIYFGEGSWLTVV.

With regard to this clonotype: This sequence may be a read error, since a much larger clone differs from it by one base. The CDR3 sequence: CALSESATGSAEAFF. The DNA for the CDR3 is TGTGCCCTCAGTGAGTCGGCTACAGGGTCAGCGGAAGCTTTCTTT. The chain couples TRBV10-3 to TRBJ1-1; possible D gene TRBD1, 6 bases. Germline CDR1 is ENHRY and CDR2 is SYGVKD. This CDR3 comprises 15 residues.

The rearrangement joins TRBV5-5 to TRBJ2-7; unclear D gene. Germline CDR1 and CDR2: SGHKS and YYEKEE (reference sequence). The CDR3 consists of 13 residues. V was clipped by 4 bases and J by 3 bases, with 11 bases between them. The CDR3 DNA reads as TGTGCCAGCAGCGGTGGACCTAGCTACGAGCAGTACTTC. Encoded protein: CASSGGPSYEQYF.

This clonotype was observed a handful of times. The V call is TRBV20-1, the J call TRBJ2-3; TRBD2 agrees at 13 bases. This CDR3 contains 16 residues. Germline CDR1 DFQATT, CDR2 SNEGSKA (reference sequence). V was pared by 4 bases and J by 5 bases, with 9 bases of the junction left unmatched. CDR3 loop: CSAIRLAGGAGDTQYF. The CDR3 nucleotides are TGCAGTGCTATAAGACTAGCGGGAGGTGCTGGAGATACGCAGTATTTT.

In DNA, the CDR3 is TGTGCCAGCAGCTCCCGACCTGTTGTTGGGCAGTTCTTC. Its translation is CASSSRPVVGQFF. The rearrangement joins TRBV7-2 to TRBJ2-1; D ambiguous. V lost 4 bases, J lost 12 bases, and 16 bases lay in between. The CDR3 extends over 13 amino acids. Germline V gene sequence: CDR1 SGHTA, CDR2 FQGNSA.